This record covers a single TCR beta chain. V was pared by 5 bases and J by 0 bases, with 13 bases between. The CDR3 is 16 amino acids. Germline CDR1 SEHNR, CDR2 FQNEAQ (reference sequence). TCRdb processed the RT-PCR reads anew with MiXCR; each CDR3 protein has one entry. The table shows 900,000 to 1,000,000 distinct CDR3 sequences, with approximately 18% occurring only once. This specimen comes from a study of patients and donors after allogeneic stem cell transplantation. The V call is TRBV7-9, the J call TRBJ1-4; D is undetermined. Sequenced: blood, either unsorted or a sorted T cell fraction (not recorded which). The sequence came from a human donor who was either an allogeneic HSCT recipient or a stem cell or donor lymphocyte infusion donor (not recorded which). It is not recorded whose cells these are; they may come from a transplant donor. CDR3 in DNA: TGTGCCAGCAGCCCCCGGGCGCCAGCAACTAATGAAAAACTGTTTTTT. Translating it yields CASSPRAPATNEKLFF.